This entry describes one TCR beta chain. Its antigen has not been determined. The input lacks base qualities; no much larger clone sits a single base away. The sample comes from a study of regulatory T cells (dated by TCRdb to about 2018). Regarding the complete study: The study compared T-cell receptor beta repertoires of sorted regulatory, conventional CD4+ and CD8+ T cells between CD3G-deficient patients and healthy controls. Results and caveats for the whole study, not just this receptor: Restricted unique TRB V-J pairs and skewed V and J gene usage were observed in patient repertoires, most markedly in regulatory T cells. Patient regulatory T-cell samples yielded roughly tenfold fewer unique productive TRB reads than control samples. Regulatory T cells from CD3G-deficient patients had lower Shannon diversity than both autologous conventional CD4+ cells and control regulatory T cells. Regulatory T-cell repertoire restriction was found to vary between patients and was most prominent in the two patients with the most severe autoimmunity.

Trimming takes 7 bases from V and 2 bases from J, and the germline ends sit 13 bases apart. The germline V gene gives CDR1 as MNHNS and CDR2 as SASEGT. Inclusive of the bounding cysteine and phenylalanine, the CDR3 is 14 residues long. The kept DNA is CDR3 alone, 42 bases in frame from the first base. Every CD3G-deficient patient showed evidence of autoimmunity, and the autoimmunity was more severe in two of the patients. At the time of testing, the patients were between 2 and 39 years old, and their CD4+ and CD8+ T cells had reduced naive proportions and increased memory proportions. CD4+ cells were FACS-sorted into CD25-high CD127-low regulatory T cells and CD25-low CD127-high conventional CD4+ T cells. The patient group comprised about 6 individuals with CD3G deficiency. An international network of physicians spanning the United States, Europe and Asia provided the patient samples and clinical data. Ficoll density separation was used to isolate peripheral blood mononuclear cells.

For the multiplex PCR, 52 forward TRBV primers and 13 reverse TRBJ primers were used, and amplification bias was corrected with both assay-based and computational methods. Within the immunoSEQ assay, multiplex PCR amplified rearranged TRB loci from genomic DNA. TRB amplicons were sequenced on an Illumina HiSeq platform. In the authors' own workflow: Raw sequences were error-filtered and aligned to reference gene sequences by custom algorithms and were subsequently analyzed with the immunoSEQ online tools. The frequencies of productive and nonproductive TRB rearrangements were evaluated among unique sequences as well as among total sequences. Hydrophobicity and amino acid composition of residues 6 and 7 within the TRB CDR3 were used to estimate the potential for self-reactivity. Groups were compared by t tests, Mann-Whitney tests or two-way ANOVA performed in Prism software. TCRdb holds this immuneACCESS table with in-frame rearrangements only. Some clones are missing; in checked studies, unresolved V genes explain under half, and the rest has no known cause. V and J calls and clone size are those listed in that table; D and trimming were worked out from the DNA. The sample yields around 6,000 clones; more than 80% were counted once. 1.9% of the sample lies in the top ten.

Input material: CD4+ Tregs sorted from blood. The sequence came from a person aged 18 to 30 with CD3G deficiency. The chain is made from TRBV6-1 and TRBJ2-3; D gene: possibly TRBD2, on 6 matching bases. The CDR3 is CASNGGPFTDTQYF. The nucleotide sequence reads as follows: TGTGCCAGCAACGGGGGTCCCTTCACAGATACGCAGTATTTT.